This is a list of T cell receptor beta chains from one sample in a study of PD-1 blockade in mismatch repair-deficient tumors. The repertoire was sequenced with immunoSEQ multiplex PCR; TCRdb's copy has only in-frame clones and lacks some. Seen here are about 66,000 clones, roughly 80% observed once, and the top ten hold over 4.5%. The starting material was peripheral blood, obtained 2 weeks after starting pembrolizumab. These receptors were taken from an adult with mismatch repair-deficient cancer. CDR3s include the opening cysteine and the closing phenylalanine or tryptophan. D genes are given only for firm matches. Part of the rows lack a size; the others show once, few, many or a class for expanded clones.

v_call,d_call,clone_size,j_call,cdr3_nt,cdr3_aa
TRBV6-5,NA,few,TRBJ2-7,TGTGCCAGCAGTTACTCAGCTTCCCCCTACGAGCAGTACTTC,CASSYSASPYEQYF
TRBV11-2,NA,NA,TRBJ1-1,TGTGCCAGCAGCTTAGATCTCCAAGCTTTCTTT,CASSLDLQAFF
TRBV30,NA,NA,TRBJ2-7,TGTGCCTGGAGTCGTAGCTACGAGCAGTACTTC,CAWSRSYEQYF
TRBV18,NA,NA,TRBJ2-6,TGTGCCAGCTCAACCACCGAGGGCTCTGGGGCCAACGTCCTGACTTTC,CASSTTEGSGANVLTF
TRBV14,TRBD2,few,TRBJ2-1,TGTGCCAGCAGCCAAGATCAGGCTAGCGGGAGGAGAACTGAGCAGTTCTTC,CASSQDQASGRRTEQFF
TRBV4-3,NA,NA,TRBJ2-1,TGCGCCAGCAGCCTAACCCACGGGCTTGACAACAATGAGCAGTTCTTC,CASSLTHGLDNNEQFF
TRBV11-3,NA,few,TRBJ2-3,TGTGCCAGCAGCTCGGGACAATACCGTCCCACAGATACGCAGTATTTT,CASSSGQYRPTDTQYF
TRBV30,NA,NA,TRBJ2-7,TGTGCCTGGAGTCCTCCGGAGAGCTCCTACGAGCAGTACTTC,CAWSPPESSYEQYF
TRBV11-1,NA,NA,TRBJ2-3,TGTGCCAGCAGCTCGGACAAAGAACCAGATACGCAGTATTTT,CASSSDKEPDTQYF
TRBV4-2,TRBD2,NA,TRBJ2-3,TGTGCCAGCAGCCAAGGAGCGGGAGAATTTAGCACAGATACGCAGTATTTT,CASSQGAGEFSTDTQYF
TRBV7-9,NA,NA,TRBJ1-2,TGTGCCAGCAGCTTATCGCGAGATGGCTACACCTTC,CASSLSRDGYTF
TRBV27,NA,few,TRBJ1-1,TGTGCCAGCAGTTTTATGGGCACTGAAGCTTTCTTT,CASSFMGTEAFF
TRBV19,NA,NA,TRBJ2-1,TGTGCCAGTAGTATCGGGCGGGATTACAATGAGCAGTTCTTC,CASSIGRDYNEQFF
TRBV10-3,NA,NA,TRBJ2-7,TGTGCCATCAGTGCGGAGTACGAGCAGTACTTC,CAISAEYEQYF
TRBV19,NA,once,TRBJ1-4,TGTGCCAGTAGTAAGCAGGAAAAACTGTTTTTT,CASSKQEKLFF
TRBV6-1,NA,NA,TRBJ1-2,TGTGCCACCTTGAGTGAAACGGACTATGGCTACACCTTC,CATLSETDYGYTF